This T cell receptor beta chain is drawn from a study of OX40 agonist ivuxolimab in advanced cancers. Study in general: Every 2 weeks, ivuxolimab was infused into the patients intravenously at between 0.01 and 10 mg/kg. Partial responses were achieved by three patients, of whom one had hepatocellular carcinoma and two had cutaneous melanoma.

The CDR3 covers 12 residues. Trimming took 1 base from V and 2 from J, leaving 1 base between them. Germline V lookup: CDR1 LGHNA, CDR2 YNFKEQ. Study findings and constraints: More expanded clones were found, on average, in CD8+ than in CD4+ T cells. Among the nonresponders, some also had low normalized T-cell clonal expansion.

The repertoire was sequenced with immunoSEQ multiplex PCR; TCRdb's copy has only in-frame clones and lacks some. The sample carries some 78,000 clones, about 88% recorded once. Turning to this clone: No antigen is known for it.

The source is an adult with an advanced solid tumor such as melanoma, head and neck, liver or kidney cancer. This chain joins TRBV4-2 and TRBJ2-3, with D uncertain. Sequences were derived from CD4+ or CD8+ T cells sorted from blood, sampled in a trial of the OX40 agonist ivuxolimab. Here the CDR3 reads CASSQVTDTQYF. The CDR3 DNA is TGTGCCAGCAGCCAAGTCACAGATACGCAGTATTTT.